Shown below are 7 T cell receptor beta chains from a single sample sequenced in a study of vaccination effects on CD4 cells after COVID-19. These receptors' targets are unknown. Isolating CD4+ T cells followed approximately 9 days of culture. Generated by immunoSEQ multiplex PCR, the TCRdb table keeps only in-frame clones and is missing some. The repertoire holds 65,000 to 80,000 clones, about 74% seen once, with around 2% in the top ten. Source: CD4+ T cells from PBMCs cultured without peptide, taken before COVID-19 vaccination. The receptors derive from a human donor who received a COVID-19 vaccine.

The V call is TRBV7-2, the J call TRBJ2-2, with 7 bases identical to TRBD1. The germline CDR1 and CDR2 sequences are SGHTA and FQGNSA. Losses at the gene ends were 4 bases for V and 1 base for J; bases not matched to a gene: 6. The CDR3 contains 16 residues. Here the CDR3 reads CASSSRDRGNTGELFF. In nucleotides, the CDR3 is TGTGCCAGCAGCTCCCGGGACAGAGGGAACACCGGGGAGCTGTTTTTT.

The chain employs TRBV24-1 and TRBJ1-2; D gene unclear. Deletions cut 5 bases from V and 2 bases from J, with 14 bases between. Per the germline V gene, CDR1 is KGHDR and CDR2 is SFDVKD. This CDR3 has 15 residues. As DNA, the CDR3 is TGTGCCACCAGTGCCTCGGGCGCTTTAAACTATGGCTACACCTTC. Protein: CATSASGALNYGYTF.

The chain links TRBV5-6 to TRBJ2-3, with TRBD1 matching 10 bases. CDR1 is SGHDT and CDR2 is YYEEEE in the germline V gene. The V gene end was trimmed by 4 bases and the J gene end by 3 bases; junction bases not matched to a gene: 11. The CDR3 covers 17 residues. The CDR3 DNA is TGTGCCAGCAGCAAACTCATCCGGGACAGGGGTACAGATACGCAGTATTTT. Residues: CASSKLIRDRGTDTQYF.

The J gene is TRBJ1-3, the V gene TRBV7-2; 10 positions match TRBD1. Per the germline V gene, CDR1 is SGHTA and CDR2 is FQGNSA. Trimming took 2 bases from V and 1 from J; bases not matched to a gene: 11. The CDR3 sequence is 19 residues long. The CDR3 DNA follows: TGTGCCAGCAGCTTATCCGGGACAGGGGCGCTGGGGTCTGGAAACACCATATATTTT. Amino acid sequence: CASSLSGTGALGSGNTIYF.

The chain is built from TRBV7-9 and TRBJ1-6, with 7 bases that match TRBD1. This CDR3 region has 16 residues. The germline CDR1 and CDR2 sequences are SEHNR and FQNEAQ (reference sequence). V shed 3 bases and J 4 bases; nucleotides not matched to a gene: 6. The DNA of the CDR3 is TGTGCCAGCAGCTTGGGCAGGGGGGAGTATAATTCACCCCTCCACTTT. It codes for CASSLGRGEYNSPLHF.

The chain uses TRBV5-1 and TRBJ2-5, with TRBD1 as a possible D gene (6 bases). This CDR3 contains 14 residues. Germline CDR1 SGHRS, CDR2 YFSETQ. V lost 4 bases and J lost 5, with 15 bases in between. The CDR3 nucleotides read TGCGCCAGCAGCCTACAACAGGGCTTGGAGACCCAGTACTTC. This encodes CASSLQQGLETQYF. The full variable domain, with the rest looked up from reference TRBV5-1 and TRBJ2-5, is KAGVTQTPRYLIKTRGQQVTLSCSPISGHRSVSWYQQTPGQGLQFLFEYFSETQRNKGNFPGRFSGRQFSNSRSEMNVSTLELGDSALYLCASSLQQGLETQYFGPGTRLLVL.

The chain couples TRBV11-2 to TRBJ1-2; perhaps TRBD1 as D (5 bases). Trimming removed 0 bases at V and 4 bases at J, with 9 bases between. CDR3 length: 14 amino acids. Looked up from germline, CDR1 is SGHAT and CDR2 is FQNNGV. The chain's CDR3 is CASSLDAGSYGYTF. In nucleotides, the CDR3 is TGTGCCAGCAGCTTAGACGCAGGGAGCTATGGCTACACCTTC. The whole variable domain, remainder taken from reference TRBV11-2 and TRBJ1-2, is EAGVAQSPRYKIIEKRQSVAFWCNPISGHATLYWYQQILGQGPKLLIQFQNNGVVDDSQLPKDRFSAERLKGVDSTLKIQPAKLEDSAVYLCASSLDAGSYGYTFGSGTRLTVV.